Presented here are 7 T cell receptor beta chains from one specimen sequenced in a study of blood T cell repertoires in COVID-19. The protocol was immunoSEQ multiplex PCR, while the TCRdb copy is restricted to in-frame clones and leaves out a portion. This table holds approximately 200,000 clones, about 86% found once. Sequencing was carried out using PBMCs or T cells enriched from blood (not recorded which). The receptors were sampled from a woman in her thirties who had been exposed to COVID-19.

CDR3 nucleotide sequence: TGTGCCTGGAGTGCCCTACAGGGAGGGAATAATTCACCCCTCCACTTT. Translating it yields CAWSALQGGNNSPLHF. The chain is built from TRBV30 and TRBJ1-6, with TRBD1 as a possible D gene (6 bases). The CDR3 sequence is 16 residues long. Germline V lookup: CDR1 GTSNPN, CDR2 SVGIG (reference sequence). The ends were cut back, 1 base at V and 5 bases at J, with 15 bases in the middle.

The V and J genes are TRBV2 and TRBJ1-4, with a possible D match to TRBD1 (6 bases). Germline V gene lookup returns CDR1 SNHLY and CDR2 FYNNEI. Trimming removed 4 bases at V and 4 bases at J, with 19 bases between. The length of the CDR3 is 17 residues. CDR3 in DNA: TGTGCCAGCAGTGGAGGGCAGGGGTTCTGGAGTAATGAAAAACTGTTTTTT. Translation: CASSGGQGFWSNEKLFF.

This clone came up once. The CDR3 here is CASSTPGYPSCSPLHF. DNA for the CDR3: TGTGCCAGCAGCACCCCGGGGTACCCTTCTTGCTCACCCCTCCACTTT. The rearrangement uses TRBV21-1 and TRBJ1-6. TRBV21-1 is a documented pseudogene. The CDR3 totals 16 residues.

V gene TRBV25-1 combines with J gene TRBJ2-5; the D gene is possibly TRBD2 (5 bases). This CDR3 region has 17 residues. CDR1 is MGHDK, CDR2 SYGVNS, per germline. Deletions cut 4 bases from V and 3 bases from J, with 21 bases between. CDR3 nucleotide sequence: TGTGCCAGCAGTGGCCGGGAAACAAGGCGCCGAAAAGAGACCCAGTACTTC. Protein sequence: CASSGRETRRRKETQYF.

The genes are TRBV5-1 and TRBJ1-1; TRBD1 matches at 7 bases. CDR3 length: 13 amino acids. Germline CDR1 is SGHRS and CDR2 is YFSETQ. Unmatched junction bases numbered 7, after V lost 4 bases and J lost 7 bases. CDR3 protein: CASSPGQVLEAFF. Here the CDR3 DNA reads TGCGCCAGCAGCCCTGGACAGGTGCTTGAAGCTTTCTTT.

This chain connects TRBV4-1 to TRBJ1-6, with 8 bases fitting TRBD1. The CDR3 loop spans 16 amino acids. V trimming: 1 base; J trimming: 8 bases; junction bases outside the gene matches: 7. In germline, CDR1 is MGHRA, CDR2 YSYEKL. Here the CDR3 reads CASSQGQGLVDSPLHF. CDR3 in DNA: TGCGCCAGCAGCCAAGGACAGGGGTTAGTGGATTCACCCCTCCACTTT.

The V and J genes are TRBV7-9 and TRBJ1-2; 10 nucleotides agree with TRBD1. Germline trimming cut 3 bases from V and 6 bases from J; bases unmatched to any gene: 10. The CDR3 has 16 amino acids. In germline, CDR1 is SEHNR, CDR2 FQNEAQ (reference sequence). CDR3 DNA: TGTGCCAGCAGCTTGCTAACAGGGACAGGGGTTCATGGCTACACCTTC. This gives the protein CASSLLTGTGVHGYTF.